The 32 T cell receptor beta chains given below trace back to one sample, sequenced in a study of cytomegalovirus exposure and HLA in healthy donors (dated by TCRdb to about 2017). The library was built by means of the immunoSEQ multiplex PCR assay. For the multiplex PCR, a mixture combining 60 forward primers for TCR Vbeta segments and 13 reverse primers for TCR Jbeta segments was used. This is the immuneACCESS table as TCRdb keeps it, with only in-frame sequences that have V and J called. A part of the clones is gone; compared with another copy, unresolved V genes explain less than half, and the rest is unexplained. Present in this sample are 95,000 to 150,000 clones, under 90% of which were seen just once. The ten largest account for 3.6% of the sample. The sequenced material came from PBMCs. The receptors were gathered from a woman aged 40 to 55 in good health and CMV-seropositive.

The rearrangement joins TRBV6-1 to TRBJ1-6; D possibly corresponds to TRBD1 (5 bases). This CDR3 region has 13 residues. V dropped 4 bases and J dropped 8 bases, with 9 bases sitting between them. Germline V gene data show CDR1 as MNHNS and CDR2 as SASEGT. CDR3: CASSGARDSPLHF. CDR3 in DNA: TGTGCCAGCAGTGGGGCCAGGGATTCACCCCTCCACTTT.

This chain uses TRBV19 with TRBJ2-3; TRBD1 matches 9 bases. After removal of 6 bases from V and 1 base from J, the junction contained 14 bases not matched to a gene. CDR1 and CDR2 from the germline V gene are LNHDA and SQIVND (reference sequence). The CDR3 sequence is 18 residues long. CDR3 nucleotides: TGTGCCAGTAGCTCCGGGACAGGGAATTTAGGGGGCACAGATACGCAGTATTTT. This sequence encodes CASSSGTGNLGGTDTQYF.

The chain is built from TRBV28 and TRBJ2-1; 12 bases are a match to TRBD2. This CDR3 has 20 residues. With V trimmed by 5 bases and J by 0 bases, 14 bases remained unmatched. Germline V gene sequence: CDR1 MDHEN, CDR2 SYDVKM. CDR3 nucleotide sequence: TGTGCCAGCAGTCTAAAAAGAGGACTAGCGGGAAGAAGCTCCTACAATGAGCAGTTCTTC. Protein product: CASSLKRGLAGRSSYNEQFF.

V usage is TRBV5-8 and J usage is TRBJ1-5; TRBD1 aligns across 11 bases. Trimming removed 1 base from V and 6 bases from J; junction bases left unmatched: 6. CDR1 is SGHTS, CDR2 YDEGEE, per germline. This CDR3 has 16 amino acids. As DNA, the CDR3 is TGTGCCAGCAGCTTGACGGACAGGGGGCGATTTCAGCCCCAGCATTTT. Translated, it gives CASSLTDRGRFQPQHF.

The V call is TRBV9, the J call TRBJ2-1; TRBD2 aligns across 8 bases. The germline gives CDR1 SGDLS, CDR2 YYNGEE. The CDR3 contains 15 residues. J gave up 2 bases and V 3 bases, and 4 bases lay outside the gene matches. The CDR3 sequence is CASSDSGSPYNEQFF. CDR3 nucleotides: TGTGCCAGCAGCGACAGCGGGAGTCCCTACAATGAGCAGTTCTTC.

About this clone itself: The junction departs from germline at one end; a sequencing error may be responsible. The chain links TRBV7-9 to TRBJ1-1; D perhaps matches TRBD1 (5 bases). Germline V gives CDR1 SEHNR, CDR2 FQNEAQ (reference sequence). This CDR3 comprises 15 residues. CDR3: CSSSVDSLGNTEAFF. The CDR3 coding sequence is TGTTCCAGCAGCGTAGACAGCCTGGGGAACACTGAAGCTTTCTTT.

The chain joins TRBV6-4 to TRBJ1-4; 8 positions match TRBD1. Germline loops: CDR1 MRHNA, CDR2 SNTAGT. CDR3 length: 15 residues. V was clipped by 2 bases and J by 6 bases; unmatched bases: 5. DNA of the CDR3: TGTGCCAGCAGTGACCGCGGACAGGGTGATGAAAAACTGTTTTTT. This encodes CASSDRGQGDEKLFF.

The rearrangement links TRBV2 to TRBJ1-1; the D is unclear. Trimming took off 6 bases at V and 5 bases at J, with 16 bases between the two ends. The germline gives CDR1 SNHLY, CDR2 FYNNEI. The CDR3 runs 14 residues. As DNA, the CDR3 is TGTGCCAGCAGCCTAGAGGCCCACGGGACTGAAGCTTTCTTT. Amino acids: CASSLEAHGTEAFF.

The V and J genes are TRBV10-3 and TRBJ2-6, with D tentatively TRBD2 (7 bases). Germline V lookup: CDR1 ENHRY, CDR2 SYGVKD. With 10 bases removed from V and 2 bases from J, the gap between germline ends came to 9 bases. This CDR3 has 13 amino acids. Written as DNA, the CDR3 is TGTGCCAGCGGGGGCGCTGGGGCCAACGTCCTGACTTTC. This sequence encodes CASGGAGANVLTF.

The chain has TRBV4-3 and TRBJ1-2; 8 nucleotides agree with TRBD1. Germline CDR1 is LGHNA and CDR2 is YSLEER. V was clipped by 0 bases and J by 8 bases; unmatched bases: 8. The CDR3 is 15 amino acids. The CDR3 DNA sequence: TGCGCCAGCAGCCAAGATGTCCAGGGGGCAGGAGGCTACACCTTC. It translates to CASSQDVQGAGGYTF.

The CDR3 region is CASSPGGPGANVLTF. CDR3 sequence (DNA): TGTGCCAGCAGCCCAGGGGGACCTGGGGCCAACGTCCTGACTTTC. The chain uses TRBV7-2 and TRBJ2-6; 7 nucleotides match TRBD1. The CDR3 totals 15 residues. Germline CDR1 reads SGHTA; CDR2 reads FQGNSA. V dropped 5 bases and J dropped 2; count of bases not matched to a gene: 3.

The CDR3 DNA follows: TGTGCCAGCAGCTTAGCGACGGGAAGGGAGCAGTACTTC. Translation: CASSLATGREQYF. The chain carries TRBV7-2 and TRBJ2-7, with D tentatively TRBD2 (5 bases). The CDR3 is made up of 13 amino acids. V dropped 0 bases and J dropped 7 bases, with 10 bases sitting between them. The V gene's germline CDR1 is SGHTA and CDR2 FQGNSA.

The chain uses TRBV5-1 and TRBJ2-5, with 7 bases that match TRBD1. Germline V gene data show CDR1 as SGHRS and CDR2 as YFSETQ. The J segment lost 3 bases and the V segment lost 4 bases, leaving 9 bases of the junction unmatched. The CDR3 sequence is 15 residues long. The CDR3 region has the DNA TGCGCCAGCAGCGAGGCTGGGACAGCAGAAGAGACCCAGTACTTC. Translating gives CASSEAGTAEETQYF.

V usage is TRBV2 and J usage is TRBJ1-4; TRBD1 is a possible D gene (5 bases). V gave up 3 bases and J gave up 13 bases, with 18 bases separating them. CDR1 is SNHLY, CDR2 FYNNEI, per germline. This CDR3 comprises 14 residues. The CDR3 loop reads CASSEGRRGYGLFF. Here the CDR3 DNA reads TGTGCCAGCAGTGAGGGTCGTCGGGGGTATGGACTGTTTTTT.

The chain is built from TRBV6-1 and TRBJ2-2; tentatively, D is TRBD2 (6 bases). This CDR3 contains 14 residues. CDR1 and CDR2 (germline): MNHNS, SASEGT. V was shortened by 3 bases and J by 5 bases, with 10 bases between the two germline ends. The CDR3 DNA reads TGTGCCAGCAGTGATAGGGAGGAAACCGGGGAGCTGTTTTTT. Amino acid sequence: CASSDREETGELFF.

The chain links TRBV6-1 to TRBJ2-7; 9 bases are shared with TRBD2. The germline V gene has CDR1 MNHNS and CDR2 SASEGT. The J segment lost 6 bases and the V segment lost 2 bases, leaving 14 bases of the junction unmatched. The CDR3 loop spans 17 amino acids. For the CDR3, the DNA is TGTGCCAGCAGTGAACTGGGACTAGCATCCATGGGTCTCGAGCAGTACTTC. This codes for CASSELGLASMGLEQYF.

The chain has TRBV25-1 and TRBJ1-2; D call uncertain. The germline V and J ends were trimmed by 6 bases and 5 bases, with 10 bases remaining between them. This CDR3 has 12 residues. Germline loops: CDR1 MGHDK, CDR2 SYGVNS. The DNA for the CDR3 is TGTGCCAGCAGGACCGGAGCGTATGGCTACACCTTC. Its protein is CASRTGAYGYTF.

CDR3 residues: CATSRGQVHEQYF. CDR3 DNA: TGTGCCACCAGCAGAGGACAGGTCCACGAGCAGTACTTC. This rearrangement joins TRBV15 to TRBJ2-7, with a weak D call TRBD1 (6 bases). Looked up from germline, CDR1 is LNHNV and CDR2 is YYDKDF (reference sequence). Trimming removed 1 base at V and 5 bases at J, with 9 bases between. The length of the CDR3 is 13 residues.

The chain uses TRBV19 and TRBJ2-2, with a tentative D call TRBD1 (5 bases). The ends were cut back, 8 bases at V and 8 bases at J, with 24 bases in the middle. Looked up from germline, CDR1 is LNHDA and CDR2 is SQIVND (reference sequence). This CDR3 contains 16 residues. CDR3 nucleotide sequence: TGTGCCAGTCATGGTATGCGGCAGGGCTTAGGAGGGGAGCTGTTTTTT. It encodes CASHGMRQGLGGELFF.

V and J are TRBV6-1 and TRBJ2-7; tentatively, D is TRBD1 (5 bases). Germline V lookup: CDR1 MNHNS, CDR2 SASEGT. The CDR3 runs to 12 residues. The germline V and J ends were trimmed by 6 bases and 4 bases, with 10 bases remaining between them. CDR3: CASRGPSYEQYF. CDR3 nucleotide sequence: TGTGCCAGCAGGGGGCCTTCTTACGAGCAGTACTTC.

This clone was recorded a few times. The chain is built from TRBV7-9 and TRBJ1-4, with 10 bases matching TRBD1. Germline loops: CDR1 SEHNR, CDR2 FQNEAQ (reference sequence). The CDR3 has 15 amino acids. V dropped 3 bases and J dropped 8; count of bases not matched to a gene: 6. Here the CDR3 reads CASSLGTGVGEKLFF. CDR3 nucleotides: TGTGCCAGCAGCTTGGGGACAGGGGTAGGAGAAAAACTGTTTTTT.

The chain couples TRBV11-2 to TRBJ2-1; 9 positions match TRBD2. The CDR3 runs 18 residues. CDR1 SGHAT and CDR2 FQNNGV come from the germline V gene. With V trimmed by 1 base and J by 0 bases, 7 bases remained unmatched. The CDR3 is CASSLGLWREGSYNEQFF. CDR3 DNA: TGTGCCAGCAGCTTAGGTTTGTGGCGGGAGGGCTCCTACAATGAGCAGTTCTTC. The full variable domain, rest sourced from reference TRBV11-2 and TRBJ2-1, is EAGVAQSPRYKIIEKRQSVAFWCNPISGHATLYWYQQILGQGPKLLIQFQNNGVVDDSQLPKDRFSAERLKGVDSTLKIQPAKLEDSAVYLCASSLGLWREGSYNEQFFGPGTRLTVL.

The chain has TRBV27 and TRBJ1-2, with 10 positions matching TRBD1. V dropped 5 bases and J dropped 1; count of bases not matched to a gene: 4. The CDR3 runs 15 residues. CDR1 and CDR2 (germline): MNHEY, SMNVEV (reference sequence). CDR3 in DNA: TGTGCCAGCAGTGCCCGGACAGGGGGTAACTATGGCTACACCTTC. Amino acids: CASSARTGGNYGYTF.

The chain employs TRBV9 and TRBJ2-3, with TRBD2 matching over 8 bases. The CDR3 totals 18 residues. Germline CDR1 and CDR2: SGDLS and YYNGEE. V lost 0 bases to trimming and J lost 0 bases; unmatched junction nucleotides: 9. DNA of the CDR3: TGTGCCAGCAGCGTAGGAGCGGGAGCTCCCACTAGCACAGATACGCAGTATTTT. Its translation: CASSVGAGAPTSTDTQYF.

The CDR3 loop reads CASSLQQEQETQYF. The CDR3 DNA follows: TGTGCCAGCAGCTTACAGCAGGAACAAGAGACCCAGTACTTC. The chain carries TRBV7-9 and TRBJ2-5; the D is unclear. Trimming cost V 2 bases and J 2 bases, with 9 bases left between them. Germline V gene data show CDR1 as SEHNR and CDR2 as FQNEAQ (reference sequence). The CDR3 is made up of 14 amino acids. Full variable domain (outside the CDR3, taken from reference TRBV7-9 and TRBJ2-5): DTGVSQNPRHKITKRGQNVTFRCDPISEHNRLYWYRQTLGQGPEFLTYFQNEAQLEKSRLLSDRFSAERPKGSFSTLEIQRTEQGDSAMYLCASSLQQEQETQYFGPGTRLLVL.

On this clone itself: The identical CDR3 is also encoded by other nucleotide sequences in the sample. This chain links TRBV27 with TRBJ2-7; TRBD1 might be the D (6 bases). The CDR3 is 12 residues long. Between the trimmed V and J ends, which lost 3 bases and 3 bases, there was a span of 6 bases. In germline, CDR1 is MNHEY, CDR2 SMNVEV (reference sequence). CDR3 coding DNA: TGTGCCAGCAGTTTGACAGGCTACGAGCAGTACTTC. Its translation: CASSLTGYEQYF.

This clone was found once. The gene calls are TRBV25-1 and TRBJ1-4; 9 bases map to TRBD1. The CDR3 length is 13 residues. The germline V gene encodes CDR1 MGHDK and CDR2 SYGVNS. V was pared by 6 bases and J by 7 bases, with 3 bases of the junction left unmatched. CDR3 loop: CASRTGGGEKLFF. The CDR3 region has the DNA TGTGCCAGCAGGACAGGGGGAGGTGAAAAACTGTTTTTT.

The chain uses TRBV25-1 and TRBJ2-7; D ambiguous. Germline CDR1 is MGHDK and CDR2 is SYGVNS. V was trimmed by 4 bases and J by 2 bases, leaving 12 bases between them. The CDR3 covers 14 residues. Written as DNA, the CDR3 is TGTGCCAGCAGTGCCCTAGGTAACGCCTACGAGCAGTACTTC. It encodes CASSALGNAYEQYF.

The rearrangement joins TRBV7-8 to TRBJ2-5; a possible D gene is TRBD1 (5 bases). Trimming removed 0 bases at V and 5 bases at J, with 16 bases between. The CDR3 consists of 16 residues. Germline V gene sequence: CDR1 SGHVS, CDR2 FQNEAQ. CDR3 region: CASSLAGLTGAETQYF. The CDR3 DNA reads TGTGCCAGCAGCTTAGCGGGGCTGACCGGCGCGGAGACCCAGTACTTC.

The J gene is TRBJ2-7, the V gene TRBV6-5; 11 bases match TRBD2. The CDR3 spans 15 residues. CDR1 is MNHEY and CDR2 is SVGAGI in the germline V gene. The ends lost 6 bases at V and 4 bases at J; junction bases unmatched: 8. The chain's CDR3 is CASSPLAGVVYEQYF. The CDR3, as DNA: TGTGCCAGCAGCCCACTAGCGGGAGTTGTATACGAGCAGTACTTC.

The chain links TRBV7-6 to TRBJ2-5; TRBD1 matches 8 bases. This CDR3 contains 14 residues. J lost 2 bases, V lost 1 base, and 0 bases had no gene match. Looked up from germline, CDR1 is SGHVS and CDR2 is FNYEAQ. CDR3 sequence: CASSLDRGQETQYF. The CDR3 DNA follows: TGTGCCAGCAGCTTAGACAGGGGGCAAGAGACCCAGTACTTC.

The CDR3 nucleotides are TGCGCCAGCAGCCAAGATGGAGCTACGGGACTCAACGCCTACGAGCAGTACTTC. Translation: CASSQDGATGLNAYEQYF. The chain has TRBV4-3 and TRBJ2-7; possibly TRBD2 for D (6 bases). The germline V gene has CDR1 LGHNA and CDR2 YSLEER. Deletions cut 0 bases from V and 2 bases from J, with 20 bases between. The CDR3 spans 18 residues.